This T cell receptor (beta chain) derives from a study of blood T cell repertoires in COVID-19. Study-wide background: The samples span acute and convalescent COVID-19 from the United States, Italy and Spain.

Profiled with immunoSEQ multiplex PCR; TCRdb holds only in-frame clones, not every one. This sample has roughly 230,000 clones; roughly 84% occur once, and the top ten carry around 3.6%. The CDR3 extends over 16 amino acids. The V and J ends lost 4 bases and 0 bases, in that order; junction bases with no gene match: 5. Germline V lookup: CDR1 LGHNT, CDR2 FRNRAP. This clone came up a few times. This study enrolled people aged about 18 to 100 from approximately 24 US geographic areas. The chain employs TRBV12-5 and TRBJ1-3; 8 bases fit TRBD1. The sequenced sample consisted of PBMCs or T cells enriched from blood (not recorded which). This TCR derives from a man between 45 and 60 years old who had recovered from COVID-19. The DNA of the CDR3 is TGTGCTAGTGGTTCTCGTACAGGGGGCTCTGGAAACACCATATATTTT. It translates to CASGSRTGGSGNTIYF.